The 21 T cell receptor beta chains reported below all come from one sample, sequenced in a study of blood T cell repertoires in COVID-19. Profiling relied on immunoSEQ multiplex PCR, and the TCRdb table lists in-frame clones only, not all of them. The sample has almost 200,000 clones; 70% to 90% are singletons. Input material: PBMCs or T cells enriched from blood (not recorded which). The receptor set was obtained from a woman aged 18-30 years who had recovered from COVID-19.

The V and J genes are TRBV9 and TRBJ1-6; D may be TRBD1 (6 bases). CDR1 SGDLS and CDR2 YYNGEE come from the germline V gene. Trimming cost V 3 bases and J 4 bases, with 11 bases left between them. The CDR3 extends over 15 amino acids. CDR3 bases: TGTGCCAGCAGCGACGGGACACTTTATAATTCACCCCTCCACTTT. Protein sequence: CASSDGTLYNSPLHF.

This chain links TRBV14 with TRBJ2-7; 9 positions agree with TRBD2. In germline, CDR1 is SGHDN, CDR2 FVKESK. The CDR3 covers 14 residues. Unmatched junction bases numbered 4, after V lost 4 bases and J lost 3 bases. Here the CDR3 DNA reads TGTGCCAGCAGCCTTCTAGCGGGGAACTACGAGCAGTACTTC. Its protein is CASSLLAGNYEQYF. Full variable domain (outside the CDR3, taken from reference TRBV14 and TRBJ2-7): EAGVTQFPSHSVIEKGQTVTLRCDPISGHDNLYWYRRVMGKEIKFLLHFVKESKQDESGMPNNRFLAERTGGTYSTLKVQPAELEDSGVYFCASSLLAGNYEQYFGPGTRLTVT.

This chain uses TRBV13 with TRBJ1-2, with a tentative D call TRBD1 (5 bases). Germline values: CDR1 PRHDT, CDR2 FYEKMQ (reference sequence). This CDR3 has 17 residues. Trimming stripped 4 bases from V and 6 bases from J, with 24 bases between. The CDR3 spells CASSSQTAYRTQDGYTF. CDR3 nucleotide sequence: TGTGCCAGCAGCTCCCAGACAGCTTATAGAACCCAGGATGGCTACACCTTC.

This rearrangement joins TRBV15 to TRBJ1-2; 10 bases match TRBD1. Germline-derived CDR1 and CDR2 are LNHNV and YYDKDF (reference sequence). V shed 1 base, J shed 2 bases, and the junction held 4 bases outside the gene matches. This CDR3 region has 16 residues. The CDR3 loop reads CATSRAPGQGNYGYTF. The CDR3, as DNA: TGTGCCACCAGCAGAGCGCCGGGACAGGGGAACTATGGCTACACCTTC.

V and J are TRBV15 and TRBJ2-7, with 10 bases matching TRBD2. The CDR3 runs 17 residues. V dropped 3 bases and J dropped 1; count of bases not matched to a gene: 9. CDR1 is LNHNV and CDR2 is YYDKDF in the germline V gene (reference sequence). The CDR3 DNA is TGTGCCACCAGCAGGGACACTACTAGCGGGGTTTCCTACGAGCAGTACTTC. Amino acid sequence: CATSRDTTSGVSYEQYF.

This rearrangement joins TRBV28 to TRBJ1-5; 8 bases match TRBD1. The J segment lost 2 bases and the V segment lost 2 bases, leaving 5 bases of the junction unmatched. Per the germline V gene, CDR1 is MDHEN and CDR2 is SYDVKM. The CDR3 length is 16 residues. This chain's CDR3 is CASSLRQGSGNQPQHF. CDR3 coding DNA: TGTGCCAGCAGTTTACGACAGGGGTCTGGCAATCAGCCCCAGCATTTT. The whole variable domain, filled in from reference TRBV28 and TRBJ1-5, reads DVKVTQSSRYLVKRTGEKVFLECVQDMDHENMFWYRQDPGLGLRLIYFSYDVKMKEKGDIPEGYSVSREKKERFSLILESASTNQTSMYLCASSLRQGSGNQPQHFGDGTRLSIL.

This chain connects TRBV24-1 to TRBJ2-3, with D possibly TRBD2 on 5 matching bases. This CDR3 region has 15 residues. V was trimmed by 0 bases and J by 6 bases, leaving 12 bases between them. Germline V gene sequence: CDR1 KGHDR, CDR2 SFDVKD. CDR3 amino acids: CATSDLGLELDTQYF. The DNA for the CDR3 is TGTGCCACCAGTGATTTGGGACTGGAATTGGATACGCAGTATTTT.

This clone was observed a few times. V is TRBV16 and J is TRBJ1-1; 7 nucleotides match TRBD1. Germline V gene data show CDR1 as KGHSY and CDR2 as FQNENV. The CDR3 spans 17 residues. Trimming at V came to 1 base and at J to 1 base, leaving 9 bases not matched to a gene. The chain's CDR3 is CASSQFFLGQTNTEAFF. CDR3 sequence (DNA): TGTGCCAGCAGCCAATTTTTTTTGGGACAGACGAACACTGAAGCTTTCTTT.

This rearrangement joins TRBV28 to TRBJ1-1, with a possible D match to TRBD1 (6 bases). The V and J ends lost 3 bases and 7 bases respectively, with 12 bases between them. The CDR3 runs to 13 residues. The germline gives CDR1 MDHEN, CDR2 SYDVKM. The CDR3 reads CASSLTGLGEAFF. The CDR3 DNA follows: TGTGCCAGCAGTTTGACAGGTTTAGGTGAAGCTTTCTTT.

V is TRBV28 and J is TRBJ2-7; D is unclear. The CDR3 runs 14 residues. Germline V gives CDR1 MDHEN, CDR2 SYDVKM. V was cut by 3 bases and J by 2 bases, with 11 bases left in between. This CDR3 reads CASSFWPGTYEQYF. DNA of the CDR3: TGTGCCAGCAGTTTTTGGCCGGGTACCTACGAGCAGTACTTC. Drawing the rest from reference TRBV28 and TRBJ2-7, the complete variable domain is DVKVTQSSRYLVKRTGEKVFLECVQDMDHENMFWYRQDPGLGLRLIYFSYDVKMKEKGDIPEGYSVSREKKERFSLILESASTNQTSMYLCASSFWPGTYEQYFGPGTRLTVT.

The sample holds one count of this clone. This rearrangement joins TRBV28 to TRBJ1-2, with D perhaps matching TRBD1 (6 bases). Per germline, CDR1 MDHEN and CDR2 SYDVKM. The CDR3 loop spans 14 amino acids. Trimming cost V 5 bases and J 4 bases, with 14 bases left between them. The CDR3 DNA reads TGTGCCAGCAGTACTAGGGGGGGAGGCTATGGCTACACCTTC. Translation: CASSTRGGGYGYTF.

The chain uses TRBV5-8 and TRBJ2-1, with 8 bases matching TRBD1. This CDR3 has 16 residues. V dropped 4 bases and J dropped 8; count of bases not matched to a gene: 14. Per the germline V gene, CDR1 is SGHTS and CDR2 is YDEGEE. The CDR3 DNA sequence: TGTGCCAGCAGCCGCCCGGTTGGCAGGGGGCATGATGAGCAGTTCTTC. As protein: CASSRPVGRGHDEQFF.

CDR3 sequence: CASRARVYQETQYF. The CDR3 bases are TGTGCCAGCAGGGCGCGGGTGTACCAAGAGACCCAGTACTTC. J is TRBJ2-5 and V is TRBV2; a possible D gene is TRBD2 (5 bases). Germline lookup yields CDR1 SNHLY and CDR2 FYNNEI. Deletions cut 6 bases from V and 0 bases from J, with 11 bases between. CDR3 size: 14 residues.

The chain recombines TRBV6-4 with TRBJ1-6, with TRBD1 identical over 11 bases. Germline assignment: CDR1 MRHNA and CDR2 SNTAGT. J lost 7 bases, V lost 4 bases, and 3 bases had no gene match. The CDR3 contains 15 residues. CDR3: CASSAGQGDNSPLHF. The CDR3 nucleotides are TGTGCCAGCAGTGCGGGACAGGGGGACAATTCACCCCTCCACTTT.

This chain links TRBV6-5 with TRBJ1-2; maybe TRBD1 (6 bases). CDR3 length: 16 amino acids. V was clipped by 2 bases and J by 0 bases, with 13 bases between them. Germline loops: CDR1 MNHEY, CDR2 SVGAGI. CDR3 protein: CASSYRPQGANYGYTF. The CDR3, as DNA: TGTGCCAGCAGTTACCGCCCACAGGGAGCTAACTATGGCTACACCTTC.

J is TRBJ2-7 and V is TRBV27, with D possibly matching TRBD1 (6 bases). Germline assignment: CDR1 MNHEY and CDR2 SMNVEV (reference sequence). V shed 2 bases and J shed 3 bases, with 11 bases lying between them. The CDR3 extends over 14 amino acids. CDR3 protein: CASSLRRQDYEQYF. The CDR3 nucleotides are TGTGCCAGCAGTTTACGTCGACAGGACTACGAGCAGTACTTC.

V and J are TRBV19 and TRBJ2-7; D is perhaps TRBD1 (9 bases). Between the trimmed V and J ends, which lost 3 bases and 2 bases, there was a span of 14 bases. The CDR3 extends over 15 amino acids. The V gene's germline CDR1 is LNHDA and CDR2 SQIVND (reference sequence). The CDR3, as DNA: TGTGCCAGTAGTATGCGGGGGGACAGGGCCTACGAGCAGTACTTC. Amino acids: CASSMRGDRAYEQYF.

A word on this clone: This clone may be a read error of a much larger clone one base away. The V and J genes are TRBV5-1 and TRBJ1-1; 7 bases are shared with TRBD1. Per germline, CDR1 SGHRS and CDR2 YFSETQ. CDR3 length equals 13 residues. J lost 1 base, V lost 5 bases, and 2 bases had no gene match. As DNA, the CDR3 is TGCGCCAGCAGTGAGGGGGCGAACACTGAAGCTTTCTTT. Its protein is CASSEGANTEAFF.

This chain joins TRBV5-1 and TRBJ1-4; no definite D call. This CDR3 is 15 amino acids long. Looked up from germline, CDR1 is SGHRS and CDR2 is YFSETQ. The V end lost 4 bases, the J end lost 0 bases, and 10 bases lay between the germline ends. The CDR3 is CASSRLEATNEKLFF. The CDR3, as DNA: TGCGCCAGCAGCCGCCTGGAGGCAACTAATGAAAAACTGTTTTTT.

Only one count was recorded for this clone. The chain carries TRBV3-1 (or the pseudogene TRBV3-2) and TRBJ2-1; TRBD1 matches at 9 bases. Trimming removed 0 bases from V and 7 bases from J; junction bases left unmatched: 13. The CDR3 consists of 18 residues. The germline gives CDR1 LGHDT, CDR2 YNNKEL (reference sequence). The CDR3 loop is CASSQEGPMGTGQNEQFF. For the CDR3, the DNA is TGTGCCAGCAGCCAAGAGGGCCCCATGGGGACAGGGCAAAATGAGCAGTTCTTC.

The chain links TRBV7-9 to TRBJ2-5, with a tentative D call TRBD1 (5 bases). V lost 3 bases to trimming and J lost 1 base, with 6 bases between them. The CDR3 loop spans 13 amino acids. CDR1 and CDR2 (germline): SEHNR, FQNEAQ (reference sequence). CDR3 in amino acids: CASSFQGQETQYF. For the CDR3, the DNA is TGTGCCAGCAGCTTTCAGGGCCAAGAGACCCAGTACTTC.